These 24 T cell receptor beta chains originate from one sample sequenced in a study of identical twins. TCRdb analysed the 5' RACE reads with MiXCR anew, one entry per CDR3 protein. Of a few hundred thousand distinct CDR3 sequences listed, about 8% are singletons. The same data also contributed to another study, on yellow fever vaccine responses in identical twins.

Sequencing input: CD8+ T cells sorted from blood. The receptor source for this set is a woman under 30 in good health.

The V and J genes are TRBV5-6 and TRBJ1-2, with D possibly being TRBD1 (6 bases). Germline CDR1 SGHDT, CDR2 YYEEEE. The CDR3 covers 18 residues. The V end lost 1 base, the J end lost 4 bases, and 23 bases lay between the germline ends. CDR3 protein: CASSLRARGSLSSYGYTF. In DNA form, the CDR3 reads TGTGCCAGCAGCTTGCGTGCCAGGGGATCCCTAAGTAGCTATGGCTACACCTTC. Filled out from reference TRBV5-6 and TRBJ1-2, the complete variable domain reads DAGVTQSPTHLIKTRGQQVTLRCSPKSGHDTVSWYQQALGQGPQFIFQYYEEEERQRGNFPDRFSGHQFPNYSSELNVNALLLGDSALYLCASSLRARGSLSSYGYTFGSGTRLTVV.

This clonotype was counted between two and nine times. The rearrangement uses TRBV14 and TRBJ1-2; 7 nucleotides align to TRBD1. This CDR3 has 21 residues. J gave up 7 bases and V 0 bases, and 26 bases lay outside the gene matches. Germline CDR1 reads SGHDN; CDR2 reads FVKESK. The CDR3: CASSQDGSPWTGETLLGGYTF. DNA of the CDR3: TGTGCCAGCAGCCAAGATGGCTCCCCGTGGACAGGCGAAACACTACTGGGTGGCTACACCTTC.

In nucleotides, the CDR3 is TGCGCCAGCAGCTTGAATACCTACGAGCAGTACTTC. Amino acid sequence: CASSLNTYEQYF. This chain uses TRBV5-1 with TRBJ2-7; unclear D gene. The CDR3 spans 12 residues. V was shortened by 1 base and J by 2 bases, with 4 bases between the two germline ends. Looked up from germline, CDR1 is SGHRS and CDR2 is YFSETQ.

The rearrangement uses TRBV10-3 and TRBJ2-7; 11 bases fit TRBD2. The V segment lost 4 bases and the J segment 2 bases; nucleotides outside the gene matches: 7. The CDR3 loop spans 16 amino acids. The germline CDR1 and CDR2 sequences are ENHRY and SYGVKD. Here the CDR3 DNA reads TGTGCCATCAGTGCAGGGACTAGCGGATCTGCCTACGAGCAGTACTTC. This sequence encodes CAISAGTSGSAYEQYF.

The chain combines TRBV11-1 with TRBJ2-4, with D perhaps TRBD2 (6 bases). V dropped 1 base and J dropped 9 bases, with 10 bases sitting between them. The CDR3 has 13 amino acids. Germline CDR1 and CDR2: SGHAT and FQDESV (reference sequence). Written as DNA, the CDR3 is TGTGCCAGCAGCTTAGGCGGGGACGGCATTCAGTACTTC. It codes for CASSLGGDGIQYF.

This clonotype was observed many times. The DNA for the CDR3 is TGTGCCAGCAGTTGCGTACGGGAGTTGAACTTTGAAGCTTTCTTT. This sequence encodes CASSCVRELNFEAFF. The chain recombines TRBV6-5 with TRBJ1-1; D ambiguous. V gave up 4 bases and J gave up 7 bases, with 19 bases separating them. The CDR3 contains 15 residues. Per germline, CDR1 MNHEY and CDR2 SVGAGI.

This clonotype was recorded at least ten times. The chain joins TRBV20-1 to TRBJ2-7; unclear D gene. The CDR3 is made up of 13 amino acids. In germline, CDR1 is DFQATT, CDR2 SNEGSKA (reference sequence). Trimming took 1 base from V and 3 from J, leaving 10 bases between them. CDR3 residues: CSARASGGYEQYF. CDR3 DNA sequence: TGCAGTGCTAGAGCCTCAGGTGGCTACGAGCAGTACTTC.

In this sample, this clonotype turned up many times. The J gene is TRBJ2-7, the V gene TRBV5-6; 7 nucleotides agree with TRBD1. There are 14 residues in the CDR3. V shed 2 bases, J shed 3 bases, and the junction held 5 bases outside the gene matches. CDR1 is SGHDT and CDR2 is YYEEEE in the germline V gene. The CDR3 region has the DNA TGTGCCAGCAGCTTCGGGACAGCTAGCTACGAGCAGTACTTC. The encoded protein is CASSFGTASYEQYF.

This clonotype was seen more than once but under ten times. The chain carries TRBV29-1 and TRBJ2-6, with D unresolved. Trimming removed 3 bases from V and 0 bases from J, with 6 bases in between. There are 14 residues in the CDR3. The germline CDR1 and CDR2 sequences are SQVTM and ANQGSEA. CDR3 sequence (DNA): TGCAGCGTTGATGGCCTCTCTGGGGCCAACGTCCTGACTTTC. This sequence encodes CSVDGLSGANVLTF.

This clonotype was picked up many times. The chain recombines TRBV7-9 with TRBJ1-5; 8 nucleotides align to TRBD1. The CDR3 spans 15 residues. V dropped 4 bases and J dropped 6; count of bases not matched to a gene: 8. Per the germline V gene, CDR1 is SEHNR and CDR2 is FQNEAQ (reference sequence). CDR3 loop: CASSSGQGKGQPQHF. The DNA of the CDR3 is TGTGCCAGCAGCTCCGGACAGGGTAAGGGTCAGCCCCAGCATTTT. The whole variable domain, filled in from reference TRBV7-9 and TRBJ1-5, reads DTGVSQNPRHKITKRGQNVTFRCDPISEHNRLYWYRQTLGQGPEFLTYFQNEAQLEKSRLLSDRFSAERPKGSFSTLEIQRTEQGDSAMYLCASSSGQGKGQPQHFGDGTRLSIL.

At least ten counts were recorded for this clonotype. The rearrangement joins TRBV27 to TRBJ1-5, with unresolved D. V dropped 2 bases and J dropped 0 bases, with 8 bases sitting between them. Germline values: CDR1 MNHEY, CDR2 SMNVEV (reference sequence). The length of the CDR3 is 15 residues. CDR3: CASSLISSSNQPQHF. As DNA, the CDR3 is TGTGCCAGCAGTTTAATAAGTTCTAGCAATCAGCCCCAGCATTTT.

There are many counts of this clonotype. The gene calls are TRBV20-1 and TRBJ2-7; the D gene is possibly TRBD1 (6 bases). The germline CDR1 and CDR2 sequences are DFQATT and SNEGSKA (reference sequence). CDR3 size: 12 residues. V was clipped by 3 bases and J by 2 bases, with 8 bases between them. The DNA of the CDR3 is TGCAGTGCTAGGGACAGTACCTACGAGCAGTACTTC. Protein: CSARDSTYEQYF.

This clonotype was counted ten times or more. The chain recombines TRBV29-1 with TRBJ2-7; D unclear. V was clipped by 6 bases and J by 5 bases, with 14 bases between them. CDR1 SQVTM and CDR2 ANQGSEA come from the germline V gene. The length of the CDR3 is 12 residues. The CDR3 region has the DNA TGCAGCGTCCTGGGCGAGGTTAACGAGCAGTACTTC. This sequence encodes CSVLGEVNEQYF.

This sequence joins TRBV4-3 and TRBJ1-2, with D possibly matching TRBD1 (6 bases). This CDR3 is 13 amino acids long. Germline CDR1 reads LGHNA; CDR2 reads YSLEER. V was trimmed by 4 bases and J by 4 bases, leaving 10 bases between them. The CDR3 DNA follows: TGCGCCAGCAGCCCCGACAGGTCCTATGGCTACACCTTC. This gives the protein CASSPDRSYGYTF.

Of note for this clonotype: A much larger clone differs by one base, so this may be a read error. This rearrangement joins TRBV5-6 to TRBJ2-2, with D tentatively TRBD2 (5 bases). The CDR3 totals 14 residues. Germline V gene sequence: CDR1 SGHDT, CDR2 YYEEEE. V was cut by 5 bases and J by 6 bases, with 14 bases left in between. Here the CDR3 reads CASSITSSSGELFF. In DNA form, the CDR3 reads TGTGCCAGCAGTATTACTAGTTCCTCCGGGGAGCTGTTTTTT. The full variable domain, in which reference TRBV5-6 and TRBJ2-2 provide the parts outside the CDR3, is DAGVTQSPTHLIKTRGQQVTLRCSPKSGHDTVSWYQQALGQGPQFIFQYYEEEERQRGNFPDRFSGHQFPNYSSELNVNALLLGDSALYLCASSITSSSGELFFGEGSRLTVL.

This clonotype has more than one count but fewer than ten. V usage is TRBV20-1 and J usage is TRBJ2-1; 10 nucleotides line up with TRBD2. The CDR3 runs 14 residues. J was trimmed by 6 bases and V by 3 bases; bases with no gene match: 5. From germline, CDR1 is DFQATT and CDR2 SNEGSKA (reference sequence). CDR3 coding DNA: TGCAGTGCTAGTTGGCTAGCGGGAGTCAATGAGCAGTTCTTC. As protein: CSASWLAGVNEQFF.

This clonotype occurred many times. The V call is TRBV5-1, the J call TRBJ2-1; unclear D gene. Germline lookup yields CDR1 SGHRS and CDR2 YFSETQ. V was shortened by 4 bases and J by 8 bases, with 13 bases between the two germline ends. The CDR3 is 13 amino acids. Here the CDR3 DNA reads TGCGCCAGCAGCCCGGCTAACGGGCATGAGCAGTTCTTC. Protein product: CASSPANGHEQFF.

The sample holds a few counts of this clonotype. The chain combines TRBV2 with TRBJ2-1; 8 positions match TRBD2. The trim removed 7 bases at V and 6 bases at J, leaving 5 bases unmatched. Germline assignment: CDR1 SNHLY and CDR2 FYNNEI. The CDR3 contains 13 residues. The CDR3 DNA sequence: TGTGCCAGCATCCGGGAGGGCCGCAATGAGCAGTTCTTC. Protein: CASIREGRNEQFF.

This clonotype showed up many times. The rearrangement uses TRBV27 and TRBJ2-7; D might be TRBD1 or TRBD2, each matching 5 bases. The CDR3 sequence is 14 residues long. The germline V and J ends were trimmed by 3 bases and 2 bases, with 11 bases remaining between them. CDR1 is MNHEY, CDR2 SMNVEV, per germline (reference sequence). The CDR3 reads CASSFFGGPYEQYF. The CDR3 DNA is TGTGCCAGCAGTTTTTTTGGGGGTCCCTACGAGCAGTACTTC.

The genes are TRBV11-2 and TRBJ2-7; 12 bases align to TRBD2. Germline CDR1 is SGHAT and CDR2 is FQNNGV. V shed 5 bases and J 3 bases; nucleotides not matched to a gene: 5. This CDR3 region has 15 residues. CDR3 residues: CASSARLAGDYEQYF. The CDR3 DNA reads TGTGCCAGCAGCGCTCGACTAGCGGGAGACTACGAGCAGTACTTC.

This clonotype was observed a few times. V and J are TRBV6-5 and TRBJ2-7; 7 bases match TRBD1. The CDR3 runs to 15 residues. Germline CDR1 reads MNHEY; CDR2 reads SVGAGI. J was trimmed by 3 bases and V by 0 bases; bases with no gene match: 5. The CDR3: CASSYSWDSHYEQYF. The CDR3 nucleotides are TGTGCCAGCAGTTACTCGTGGGACAGCCACTACGAGCAGTACTTC.

CDR3 DNA: TGTGCCAGCAGACTTAATTCCGGGTATGAAGATACGCAGTATTTT. Protein product: CASRLNSGYEDTQYF. The chain uses TRBV11-2 and TRBJ2-3; D gene uncertain. The CDR3 sequence is 15 residues long. The V gene lost 6 bases and the J gene lost 5 bases, with 18 bases spanning the gap. Germline V CDR1 and CDR2: SGHAT, FQNNGV.

The J gene is TRBJ2-5, the V gene TRBV25-1; D possibly corresponds to TRBD1 (5 bases). The V and J ends lost 8 bases and 5 bases respectively, with 15 bases between them. CDR1 and CDR2 (germline): MGHDK, SYGVNS. The CDR3 sequence is 13 residues long. CDR3 DNA: TGTGCCAGCTTGGGGCCCGGATACGAGACCCAGTACTTC. This translates into CASLGPGYETQYF.

A few counts support this clonotype. The rearrangement links TRBV11-2 to TRBJ2-1; 9 positions match TRBD2. The CDR3 length is 14 residues. J gave up 4 bases and V 10 bases, and 8 bases lay outside the gene matches. Germline-derived CDR1 and CDR2 are SGHAT and FQNNGV. CDR3 nucleotides: TGTGCCATTCGGCGGGAGGGCCTTTACAATGAGCAGTTCTTC. This codes for CAIRREGLYNEQFF. Full variable domain (rest looked up from reference TRBV11-2 and TRBJ2-1): EAGVAQSPRYKIIEKRQSVAFWCNPISGHATLYWYQQILGQGPKLLIQFQNNGVVDDSQLPKDRFSAERLKGVDSTLKIQPAKLEDSAVYLCAIRREGLYNEQFFGPGTRLTVL.